The rows below give T cell receptor beta chains drawn from one sample of a study of cytomegalovirus exposure and HLA in healthy donors. Profiled with immunoSEQ multiplex PCR; TCRdb holds only in-frame clones, not every one. Of under 200,000 clones listed, roughly 13% are singletons. Input material: PBMCs. The receptor set was obtained from a man aged 45 to 65 in good health and CMV-seropositive. CDR3s include the opening cysteine and the closing phenylalanine or tryptophan. A D gene is named only where the DNA matches it firmly. Not all rows give a size; the values are once, few, many and, for expanded clones, a class.

D gene	V gene	J gene	clone size	CDR3 protein	CDR3 DNA
TRBD2	TRBV9	TRBJ2-7	-	CASSVRGGPGEQYF	TGTGCCAGCAGCGTCCGGGGAGGGCCGGGTGAGCAGTACTTC
-	TRBV6-1	TRBJ1-2	-	CASSERNSPYGYTF	TGTGCCAGCAGTGAAAGAAACAGCCCCTACGGCTACACCTTC
-	TRBV4-3	TRBJ2-2	-	CASSQDVGANTGELFF	TGCGCCAGCAGCCAAGATGTAGGGGCGAACACCGGGGAGCTGTTTTTT
-	TRBV7-2	TRBJ1-5	-	CASSSRRGGQPQHF	TGTGCCAGCAGCTCACGGCGGGGTGGCCAGCCCCAGCATTTT
TRBD1	TRBV10-3	TRBJ1-1	few	CAISTGVDTEAFF	TGTGCCATCAGTACAGGGGTTGACACTGAAGCTTTCTTT
-	TRBV4-3	TRBJ2-1	-	CASSQVWQAHNEQFF	TGCGCCAGCAGCCAAGTCTGGCAGGCTCACAATGAGCAGTTCTTC
-	TRBV11-3	TRBJ2-1	once	CASSPGALALSYNEQFF	TGTGCCAGCAGCCCGGGCGCCTTAGCGCTCTCCTACAATGAGCAGTTCTTC
-	TRBV18	TRBJ1-6	few	CASAEYQGSNNSPLHF	TGTGCCAGCGCAGAGTATCAGGGCAGCAATAATTCACCCCTCCACTTT
TRBD1	TRBV5-4	TRBJ2-5	-	CASSGQGASETQYF	TGTGCCAGCAGCGGACAGGGGGCGTCAGAGACCCAGTACTTC
-	TRBV5-4	TRBJ1-3	-	CASSLWGLSGNTIYF	TGTGCCAGCAGCTTATGGGGCCTCTCTGGAAACACCATATATTTT
TRBD1	TRBV6-5	TRBJ1-1	few	CASNQGDRATEAFF	TGTGCCAGCAACCAAGGGGACAGGGCCACTGAAGCTTTCTTT
-	TRBV7-3	TRBJ2-7	-	CASSLFLSARASYEQYF	TGTGCCAGCAGCTTGTTTTTATCGGCCAGGGCGTCCTACGAGCAGTACTTC
-	TRBV4-1	TRBJ1-4	few	CASSQDSPGNEKLFF	TGCGCCAGCAGCCAAGATTCTCCGGGTAATGAAAAACTGTTTTTT
TRBD1	TRBV28	TRBJ1-4	-	CASSSSGTGTEKLFF	TGTGCCAGCAGTTCCTCCGGGACAGGGACTGAAAAACTGTTTTTT
TRBD2	TRBV6-1	TRBJ2-5	-	CASSEDLLAGGGWETQYF	TGTGCCAGCAGTGAAGACCTATTAGCGGGGGGGGGCTGGGAGACCCAGTACTTC
-	TRBV6-5	TRBJ1-4	few	CASQGAGSGEKLFF	TGTGCCAGCCAAGGGGCAGGATCAGGGGAAAAACTGTTTTTT
-	TRBV9	TRBJ2-6	few	CASSAPGTGANVLTF	TGTGCCAGCAGCGCCCCAGGGACTGGGGCCAACGTCCTGACTTTC
-	TRBV27	TRBJ2-1	-	CASNIGGPRTGQFF	TGTGCCAGCAATATAGGGGGACCGCGAACCGGGCAGTTCTTC
TRBD1	TRBV29-1	TRBJ1-2	few	CSVEDLDRGNYGYTF	TGCAGCGTTGAAGATTTGGACAGGGGAAACTATGGCTACACCTTC
TRBD1	TRBV6-5	TRBJ2-5	-	CASRGQGRKTQYF	TGTGCCAGCAGAGGACAGGGCAGGAAGACCCAGTACTTC
-	TRBV5-1	TRBJ2-3	-	CASSLSAGPDTDTQYF	TGCGCCAGCAGCTTGTCGGCGGGGCCAGACACAGATACGCAGTATTTT
TRBD1	TRBV28	TRBJ1-2	few	CASSTTGVGYTF	TGTGCCAGCAGTACGACAGGGGTCGGCTACACCTTC
TRBD1	TRBV30	TRBJ2-7	few	CAWLPGTDPYEQYF	TGTGCCTGGTTACCCGGGACAGATCCTTACGAGCAGTACTTC
TRBD2	TRBV7-9	TRBJ2-3	-	CASSKRLAVNTDTQYF	TGTGCCAGCAGCAAAAGACTAGCGGTGAACACAGATACGCAGTATTTT
TRBD1	TRBV7-6	TRBJ2-3	few	CASSKQTGLADTQYF	TGTGCCAGCAGCAAACAGACAGGGCTGGCAGATACGCAGTATTTT
-	TRBV6-5	TRBJ1-1	-	CASMGRTEAFF	TGTGCCAGCATGGGGAGAACTGAAGCTTTCTTT
-	TRBV28	TRBJ2-7	once	CASSLYQGAYEQYF	TGTGCCAGCAGTTTATACCAGGGCGCCTACGAGCAGTACTTC